This TCR beta chain originates from a study of blood T cell repertoires in COVID-19. Study overall: From T cells, B-cell-depleted T cells, or PBMCs came the material, which was cDNA or gDNA.

Authors' processing steps: Amplifying reference gene primers gave estimates of nucleated cell counts. Assay: immunoSEQ multiplex PCR; the TCRdb copy retains only in-frame clones and omits some. That table furnishes V, J and clone size, whereas the DNA furnished D and trimming. Of roughly 80,000 clones in the sample, 80% to 90% were seen once. Trimming shortened V by 2 bases and J by 8 bases, and 21 bases separated the two germline ends. Per the germline V gene, CDR1 is LGHNA and CDR2 is YSLEER. The CDR3 contains 17 residues. The rearrangement links TRBV4-3 to TRBJ1-4; D perhaps matches TRBD1 (5 bases). Input material: peripheral blood. This receptor was identified in a man aged 45-65 years with active COVID-19. CDR3 nucleotides: TGCGCCAGCAGCCAAAACGCAGGGAATAGTGGTTTAGAAAAACTGTTTTTT. As protein: CASSQNAGNSGLEKLFF.